This T cell receptor (beta chain) derives from a study of shared clonotypes between healthy human individuals. This table comes from immunoSEQ multiplex PCR, and its TCRdb copy is limited to in-frame clones, with some not included. The table shows some 500,000 clones, with roughly 85% occurring only once. V lost 4 bases and J lost 4, with 10 bases in between. The CDR3 covers 13 residues. Germline CDR1 MDHEN, CDR2 SYDVKM. J is TRBJ2-5 and V is TRBV28; weak D call: TRBD1 (6 bases). This TCR was recovered from a woman aged 40-49 years in good health. Some clones in this sample may be carry-over from other donors' samples. Sequenced material: PBMCs. The CDR3 is CASSSTGVETQYF. In nucleotides, the CDR3 is TGTGCCAGCAGTTCGACAGGAGTAGAGACCCAGTACTTC.